This entry features one T cell receptor (beta chain) sequence. It lacks a known antigen. No base quality values were provided; no much bigger clone lies one nucleotide off. This specimen belongs to a study of shared clonotypes between healthy human individuals (dated by TCRdb to the early 2020s). As for the study more broadly: A couple of women and a few men aged 18 to 49 years were included in the cohort. Libraries were prepared and TCR repertoires were sequenced by different laboratories using diverse techniques, in order to increase sequencing depth and limit assay-specific biases. Between about 0.85 and 9.5 billion PBMCs per donor were obtained by leukapheresis. Per donor, three plates each were used for CD4 naive and CD4 memory, two for CD8 naive, and one for CD8 memory. The study deeply sequenced blood TCR repertoires of about five healthy adults to estimate repertoire size and the extent of clonotype sharing between individuals.

Counted from cysteine to phenylalanine, this CDR3 has 17 amino acids. Only the CDR3 DNA is retained, 51 bases long and in frame from the first base. The germline V gene sets CDR1 to SGDLS and CDR2 to YYNGEE. Trimming removed 4 bases from V and 5 bases from J, leaving 24 bases between the germline ends. TCR CDR3 regions were amplified from genomic DNA by multiplex PCR using the deep immunoSEQ assay. Extracted genomic DNA from each cell subset was distributed evenly across all wells of several immunoSEQ 96-well plates, and each plate was treated as a replicate. For sorted subsets, roughly 0.2 ug genomic DNA, equal to about 30,000 T cell genomes, was loaded into each replicate PCR. The purified libraries were quantified using a Qubit 3.0 fluorometer, sized with a Bioanalyzer 2100, and then quantified again using the KAPA Library Quantification kit. Each immunoSEQ 96-well plate was sequenced on its own single-read 150-cycle Illumina NextSeq 550 flow cell. In the source study's methods: Because the immunoSEQ output held only junctional sequences and lacked quality scores, the filtering could not match the filtering applied to full-length reads. To assign V/J genes and CDR3, sequences were annotated using PyIR, a Python wrapper for IgBLAST v1.9, with IMGT germline references. Reads were filtered out if the reads had weak V/J assignments (E-value above 1e-6), no CDR3, stop codons, out-of-frame junctions, or ambiguous translated residues. V3J clonotypes were defined as sequences sharing an identical inferred V gene, J gene, and CDR3 amino acid sequence. The percentage overlap between two repertoires was calculated by dividing the number of shared unique clonotypes by the size of the smaller repertoire. Repertoire richness was assessed with RTK rarefaction, the Chao1 estimator, and Recon v2.1 estimates of unobserved clonotypes. For all TCRbeta clonotypes obtained by the gDNA method from several donors, generation probabilities were computed with OLGA. The clones in this table, taken by TCRdb from immuneACCESS, are in-frame only. Not every clone is retained; where verified, under half of the shortfall comes from an unresolved V gene, and the cause of the rest is unknown. V and J calls plus clone size are reproduced from that table; the DNA served to infer D and trimming. A total of around 1.5 million clones appear in this sample, around 98% of them only once. 0.4% to 0.55% of the sample belongs to the ten largest clones.

Paper-wide results and their limitations: Only blood was sampled, and tissue TCR repertoires likely differ from those in blood. Estimated clonotype richness was generally larger for naive than for memory subsets. Pairwise subsampling led to the expectation that sequencing depth would affect the degree of clonotype sharing among donors. Sharing across a few donors was observed for 5% to 6.5% of naive CD4, around 3.5% of naive CD8, 2% to 2.5% of memory CD4, and around 0.4% of memory CD8 clonotypes. Compared with non-shared clonotypes, clonotypes shared by all four sorted-subset donors had higher generation probabilities. Even with the large sequencing depth, rarefaction of the sorted-subset datasets indicated that sequencing was incomplete. The small number of donors limited the genetic and exposure-history diversity represented.

Donors were healthy HIV-negative adults with no recently reported acute infections or vaccinations. All donors were Caucasian adults living in Nashville, Tennessee, USA. CD4+ T cells were enriched by magnetic negative selection, after which naive cells were positively selected on CD45RA and the negative fraction was taken as the memory subset. Blood was collected by leukapheresis, and PBMCs were isolated by Ficoll-Histopaque density gradient centrifugation and then cryopreserved in liquid nitrogen vapor phase. Analytical flow cytometry was used to check the purity and quantity of every magnetically sorted T cell population. Each sorted fraction had its genomic DNA isolated and then quantified by UV absorbance on a Nanodrop 2000c.

The specimen was naive CD4+ T cells sorted from blood. The cell subset or site label, read with the paper, signifies: CD45RA+ positively selected. The TCR was taken from a man aged 25-45 years in good health. The chain is made from TRBV9 and TRBJ1-2; the D segment cannot be called with confidence. CDR3 region: CASSPRHTADFSYGYTF. The DNA sequence follows: TGTGCCAGCAGCCCTAGGCACACAGCCGACTTTTCATATGGCTACACCTTC. The CDR3 plus the reference TRBV9 and TRBJ1-2 genes for the other parts give the full variable domain: DSGVTQTPKHLITATGQRVTLRCSPRSGDLSVYWYQQSLDQGLQFLIQYYNGEERAKGNILERFSAQQFPDLHSELNLSSLELGDSALYFCASSPRHTADFSYGYTFGSGTRLTVV.